The rows below give T cell receptor beta chains drawn from one sample of a study of blood T cell repertoires in COVID-19. TCRdb keeps only in-frame clones here, not all; method: immunoSEQ multiplex PCR. The sample shows about 220,000 clones, around 90% of them seen only once. The sequencing input was PBMCs or T cells enriched from blood (not recorded which). The receptors come from a woman aged 50 to 60 with acute COVID-19. Each CDR3 is given with its conserved first and last residue. The D gene is left open where the match is weak. Clone size, where shown, is once, few, many, or a class for clones that have expanded.

d_call: TRBD2; v_call: TRBV2; j_call: TRBJ2-2; clone_size: NA; cdr3_aa: CASSETAGGAGTGELFF; cdr3_nt: TGTGCCAGCAGTGAAACAGCGGGAGGAGCCGGCACCGGGGAGCTGTTTTTT
d_call: NA; v_call: TRBV21-1; j_call: TRBJ1-6; clone_size: NA; cdr3_aa: CASSNSVNNSPLHF; cdr3_nt: TGTGCCAGCAGCAATTCAGTTAATAATTCACCCCTCCACTTT
d_call: TRBD1; v_call: TRBV9; j_call: TRBJ1-3; clone_size: NA; cdr3_aa: CASSYGTGVGNTIYF; cdr3_nt: TGTGCCAGCAGCTACGGGACAGGGGTTGGAAACACCATATATTTT
d_call: NA; v_call: TRBV27; j_call: TRBJ1-3; clone_size: NA; cdr3_aa: CASSTLRSGNTIYF; cdr3_nt: TGTGCCAGCTCGACACTGCGCTCTGGAAACACCATATATTTT
d_call: NA; v_call: TRBV11-2; j_call: TRBJ2-7; clone_size: NA; cdr3_aa: CASSLGIGGQRTTYEQYF; cdr3_nt: TGTGCCAGCAGCTTAGGTATTGGGGGCCAGCGAACTACCTACGAGCAGTACTTC
d_call: NA; v_call: TRBV5-6; j_call: TRBJ2-1; clone_size: once; cdr3_aa: CASNLLASGYYNEQFF; cdr3_nt: TGTGCCAGCAATCTTCTCGCGAGCGGCTACTACAATGAGCAGTTCTTC
d_call: NA; v_call: TRBV5-5; j_call: TRBJ1-5; clone_size: NA; cdr3_aa: CASSGYLGSVHQPQHF; cdr3_nt: TGTGCCAGCAGCGGTTATCTCGGGTCTGTACACCAGCCCCAGCATTTT
d_call: NA; v_call: TRBV7-9; j_call: TRBJ1-1; clone_size: NA; cdr3_aa: CASSLRRMGASMNEAFF; cdr3_nt: TGTGCCAGCAGCTTAAGGCGGATGGGGGCCTCGATGAATGAAGCTTTCTTT
d_call: TRBD2; v_call: TRBV5-1; j_call: TRBJ2-1; clone_size: NA; cdr3_aa: CASSSGTSTSDEQFF; cdr3_nt: TGCGCCAGCAGTTCCGGGACTAGCACTTCGGATGAGCAGTTCTTC
d_call: NA; v_call: TRBV18; j_call: TRBJ2-5; clone_size: NA; cdr3_aa: CASSPWRGSETQYF; cdr3_nt: TGTGCCAGCTCACCATGGAGGGGTAGCGAGACCCAGTACTTC
d_call: NA; v_call: TRBV27; j_call: TRBJ2-7; clone_size: NA; cdr3_aa: CASIKREPSSYEQYF; cdr3_nt: TGTGCCAGCATTAAACGGGAGCCGAGCTCCTACGAGCAGTACTTC
d_call: TRBD2; v_call: TRBV28; j_call: TRBJ2-1; clone_size: NA; cdr3_aa: CASSDSGGRSNEQFF; cdr3_nt: TGTGCCAGCAGTGACTCGGGGGGACGGAGCAATGAGCAGTTCTTC
d_call: TRBD1; v_call: TRBV27; j_call: TRBJ1-6; clone_size: NA; cdr3_aa: CAKLDRGHNSPLHF; cdr3_nt: TGTGCCAAACTGGACAGGGGGCATAATTCACCCCTCCACTTT
d_call: TRBD1; v_call: TRBV5-1; j_call: TRBJ2-1; clone_size: NA; cdr3_aa: CASSLGWTGGNNEQFF; cdr3_nt: TGCGCCAGCAGCTTGGGGTGGACAGGGGGCAACAATGAGCAGTTCTTC
d_call: NA; v_call: TRBV7-2; j_call: TRBJ1-3; clone_size: NA; cdr3_aa: CASSSSQLLGNTIYF; cdr3_nt: TGTGCCAGCAGCTCCTCGCAGTTGCTGGGAAACACCATATATTTT
d_call: NA; v_call: TRBV9; j_call: TRBJ2-6; clone_size: NA; cdr3_aa: CASSPRGPGGSGANVLTF; cdr3_nt: TGTGCCAGCAGCCCCCGGGGACCAGGGGGGTCTGGGGCCAACGTCCTGACTTTC
d_call: TRBD1; v_call: TRBV28; j_call: TRBJ2-7; clone_size: NA; cdr3_aa: CASSTGQGPYEQYF; cdr3_nt: TGTGCCAGCAGCACGGGACAGGGACCCTACGAGCAGTACTTC
d_call: NA; v_call: TRBV28; j_call: TRBJ2-7; clone_size: NA; cdr3_aa: CASSLAAEPYEQYF; cdr3_nt: TGTGCCAGCAGTTTGGCGGCCGAACCCTACGAGCAGTACTTC
d_call: TRBD2; v_call: TRBV7-9; j_call: TRBJ2-1; clone_size: NA; cdr3_aa: CASSPALAGSSYNEQFF; cdr3_nt: TGTGCCAGCAGCCCGGCACTAGCGGGGAGCTCCTACAATGAGCAGTTCTTC
d_call: NA; v_call: TRBV27; j_call: TRBJ1-2; clone_size: NA; cdr3_aa: CASSLQNSNYGYTF; cdr3_nt: TGTGCCAGCAGTCTACAGAATTCTAACTATGGCTACACCTTC
d_call: TRBD1; v_call: TRBV10-3; j_call: TRBJ2-5; clone_size: NA; cdr3_aa: CAITPGQGETQYF; cdr3_nt: TGTGCCATCACCCCCGGACAGGGGGAGACCCAGTACTTC
d_call: NA; v_call: TRBV28; j_call: TRBJ1-2; clone_size: NA; cdr3_aa: CASSFRNYGYTF; cdr3_nt: TGTGCCAGCAGTTTCCGGAACTATGGCTACACCTTC
d_call: TRBD2; v_call: TRBV6-5; j_call: TRBJ2-2; clone_size: once; cdr3_aa: CASSPWTSGSGELFF; cdr3_nt: TGTGCCAGCAGTCCTTGGACTAGCGGGAGCGGGGAGCTGTTTTTT
d_call: TRBD2; v_call: TRBV11-1; j_call: TRBJ2-1; clone_size: NA; cdr3_aa: CASSPSGTRGTNEQFF; cdr3_nt: TGTGCCAGCAGCCCATCCGGGACTAGGGGTACCAATGAGCAGTTCTTC
d_call: NA; v_call: TRBV27; j_call: TRBJ2-2; clone_size: NA; cdr3_aa: CASNIPGEDTGELFF; cdr3_nt: TGTGCCAGCAACATACCGGGGGAGGACACCGGGGAGCTGTTTTTT
d_call: TRBD1; v_call: TRBV28; j_call: TRBJ1-6; clone_size: NA; cdr3_aa: CASSLWDRGRKNSPLHF; cdr3_nt: TGTGCCAGCAGTTTATGGGACAGGGGGCGGAAAAATTCACCCCTCCACTTT
d_call: TRBD2; v_call: TRBV19; j_call: TRBJ2-1; clone_size: NA; cdr3_aa: CASKGLASSSYNEQFF; cdr3_nt: TGTGCCAGTAAGGGACTAGCGTCGAGCTCCTACAATGAGCAGTTCTTC
d_call: NA; v_call: TRBV4-2; j_call: TRBJ2-7; clone_size: few; cdr3_aa: CASSQDGAAHYEQYF; cdr3_nt: TGTGCCAGCAGCCAAGATGGCGCGGCCCACTACGAGCAGTACTTC
d_call: NA; v_call: TRBV4-1; j_call: TRBJ2-5; clone_size: once; cdr3_aa: CASSPLAGGGSETQYF; cdr3_nt: TGCGCCAGCAGCCCTCTGGCTGGTGGGGGGTCAGAGACCCAGTACTTC
d_call: TRBD1; v_call: TRBV15; j_call: TRBJ2-4; clone_size: NA; cdr3_aa: CATSPRGDRAKNIQYF; cdr3_nt: TGTGCCACCAGCCCCCGAGGGGACAGGGCCAAAAACATTCAGTACTTC
d_call: TRBD2; v_call: TRBV30; j_call: TRBJ2-5; clone_size: NA; cdr3_aa: CAWTVGDTSGSPLLLRSETQYF; cdr3_nt: TGTGCCTGGACAGTGGGGGATACTAGCGGGAGCCCACTTCTACTACGTTCAGAGACCCAGTACTTC
d_call: TRBD1; v_call: TRBV28; j_call: TRBJ2-2; clone_size: NA; cdr3_aa: CASSWTGSAGELFF; cdr3_nt: TGTGCCAGCAGTTGGACAGGGAGCGCCGGGGAGCTGTTTTTT
d_call: NA; v_call: TRBV5-1; j_call: TRBJ2-3; clone_size: NA; cdr3_aa: CASSAPGGSSTDTQYF; cdr3_nt: TGCGCCAGCAGTGCCCCGGGCGGGTCTAGCACAGATACGCAGTATTTT
d_call: TRBD2; v_call: TRBV10-2; j_call: TRBJ2-1; clone_size: NA; cdr3_aa: CAISGLAGGPGYNEQFF; cdr3_nt: TGCGCCATCTCAGGACTAGCGGGAGGGCCGGGTTACAATGAGCAGTTCTTC
d_call: NA; v_call: TRBV23-1; j_call: TRBJ1-1; clone_size: NA; cdr3_aa: CASSQSFACGDEAFF; cdr3_nt: TGCGCCAGCAGTCAATCGTTCGCATGTGGAGATGAAGCTTTCTTT
d_call: TRBD2; v_call: TRBV10-3; j_call: TRBJ2-3; clone_size: NA; cdr3_aa: CAISDPGLAGGGDTQYF; cdr3_nt: TGTGCCATCAGTGATCCGGGACTAGCGGGAGGGGGCGATACGCAGTATTTT
d_call: NA; v_call: TRBV9; j_call: TRBJ2-2; clone_size: NA; cdr3_aa: CASSKGIRDTGELFF; cdr3_nt: TGTGCCAGCAGCAAGGGGATTCGGGACACCGGGGAGCTGTTTTTT
d_call: NA; v_call: TRBV6-5; j_call: TRBJ1-2; clone_size: NA; cdr3_aa: CASRPGLYGYTF; cdr3_nt: TGTGCCAGCAGACCGGGACTCTATGGCTACACCTTC
d_call: NA; v_call: TRBV7-9; j_call: TRBJ1-1; clone_size: NA; cdr3_aa: CASSPLGANTEAFF; cdr3_nt: TGTGCCAGCAGCCCTCTTGGGGCGAACACTGAAGCTTTCTTT
d_call: TRBD2; v_call: TRBV10-3; j_call: TRBJ2-1; clone_size: NA; cdr3_aa: CAIRTSGSGEQFF; cdr3_nt: TGTGCCATCCGGACTAGCGGGAGCGGTGAGCAGTTCTTC
d_call: NA; v_call: TRBV6-6; j_call: TRBJ2-1; clone_size: NA; cdr3_aa: CASRPRTVLYNEQFF; cdr3_nt: TGTGCCAGCAGACCTCGGACAGTGCTCTACAATGAGCAGTTCTTC
d_call: NA; v_call: TRBV7-2; j_call: TRBJ1-2; clone_size: NA; cdr3_aa: CASSLEPGYGYTF; cdr3_nt: TGTGCCAGCAGCTTAGAACCAGGCTATGGCTACACCTTC
d_call: NA; v_call: TRBV11-2; j_call: TRBJ1-6; clone_size: NA; cdr3_aa: CASKLHLRMTPLHF; cdr3_nt: TGTGCCAGCAAATTGCATCTGAGGATGACACCCCTCCACTTT
d_call: NA; v_call: TRBV11-2; j_call: TRBJ2-7; clone_size: few; cdr3_aa: CASSLDWGGGFYEQYF; cdr3_nt: TGTGCCAGCAGCTTAGATTGGGGCGGAGGGTTCTACGAGCAGTACTTC
d_call: NA; v_call: TRBV2; j_call: TRBJ1-3; clone_size: NA; cdr3_aa: CASTSSRTGNTIYF; cdr3_nt: TGTGCCAGCACGAGTTCCAGGACTGGAAACACCATATATTTT